These 23 T cell receptor beta chains originate from one sample sequenced in a study of blood T cell repertoires in COVID-19. This table comes from immunoSEQ multiplex PCR, and its TCRdb copy is limited to in-frame clones, with some not included. This sample carries 160,000 or so clones, roughly 77% of them seen once, and the ten largest clones take 6.5% to 8%. The sample taken for sequencing was peripheral blood. The receptor set was obtained from a man in his 70s with active or convalescent COVID-19.

As to this clone: Other nucleotide sequences from this sample produce the same CDR3. The chain employs TRBV30 and TRBJ1-5; 7 bases are a match to TRBD1. The junction had 2 bases not matched to a gene; V was cut back by 0 bases and J by 6 bases. There are 13 residues in the CDR3. Germline V CDR1 and CDR2: GTSNPN, SVGIG (reference sequence). CDR3 sequence reads: CAWSVQGIQPQHF. DNA of the CDR3: TGTGCCTGGAGTGTACAGGGGATTCAGCCCCAGCATTTT.

This chain links TRBV27 with TRBJ2-5, with D uncertain. Trimming took off 3 bases at V and 1 base at J, with 6 bases between the two ends. The CDR3 has 13 amino acids. Germline V lookup: CDR1 MNHEY, CDR2 SMNVEV (reference sequence). CDR3 in amino acids: CASSLYSQETQYF. In DNA form, the CDR3 reads TGTGCCAGCAGTTTGTACAGCCAAGAGACCCAGTACTTC.

This clone is a singleton in its sample. The chain carries TRBV27 and TRBJ1-1; D is unclear. The CDR3 has 13 amino acids. The germline gives CDR1 MNHEY, CDR2 SMNVEV (reference sequence). V lost 7 bases and J lost 0, with 9 bases in between. The CDR3 loop reads CASKLLMNTEAFF. In nucleotides, the CDR3 is TGTGCCAGCAAACTATTAATGAACACTGAAGCTTTCTTT.

The CDR3 DNA reads TGTGCCAGCAGCCAAACTAGCGGGGGGCTCAATGAGCAGTTCTTC. Translating gives CASSQTSGGLNEQFF. This sequence joins TRBV3-1 (or the pseudogene TRBV3-2) and TRBJ2-1; 12 bases map to TRBD2. CDR1 and CDR2 (germline): LGHDT, YNNKEL (reference sequence). Trimming cost V 2 bases and J 6 bases; bases outside gene matches: 2. This CDR3 spans 15 amino acids.

The chain carries TRBV2 and TRBJ1-5, with D tentatively TRBD1 (6 bases). This CDR3 is built from 14 residues. V was clipped by 7 bases and J by 7 bases, with 17 bases between them. Germline V gene lookup returns CDR1 SNHLY and CDR2 FYNNEI. CDR3 amino acids: CASKGGGTGQPQHF. CDR3 DNA: TGTGCCAGCAAGGGGGGGGGCACGGGCCAGCCCCAGCATTTT.

The chain couples TRBV30 to TRBJ1-1; D is undetermined. The V and J ends lost 0 bases and 1 base respectively, with 6 bases between them. The CDR3 has 13 residues. CDR1 and CDR2 (germline): GTSNPN, SVGIG (reference sequence). The CDR3 spells CAWSVQQNTEAFF. As DNA, the CDR3 is TGTGCCTGGAGTGTACAGCAGAACACTGAAGCTTTCTTT.

This CDR3 reads CASSLEGGRAYNEQFF. CDR3 nucleotide sequence: TGTGCCAGCAGCTTAGAAGGCGGGAGGGCCTACAATGAGCAGTTCTTC. This rearrangement joins TRBV7-6 to TRBJ2-1, with 9 bases fitting TRBD2. Per the germline V gene, CDR1 is SGHVS and CDR2 is FNYEAQ. Losses at the gene ends were 1 base for V and 2 bases for J; bases not matched to a gene: 3. This CDR3 comprises 16 residues.

CDR3 sequence (DNA): TGTGCCAGCAGCCTTCGAGCAGGGGTGAAAAACATTCAGTACTTC. This sequence encodes CASSLRAGVKNIQYF. This rearrangement joins TRBV3-1 (or the pseudogene TRBV3-2) to TRBJ2-4, with D perhaps TRBD1 (6 bases). The V end was cut by 4 bases, the J end by 4 bases, with 14 bases between. The CDR3 sequence is 15 residues long. Germline V CDR1 and CDR2: LGHDT, YNNKEL (reference sequence).

V is TRBV10-3 and J is TRBJ1-1; D ambiguous. This CDR3 has 13 residues. Germline CDR1 ENHRY, CDR2 SYGVKD. V lost 10 bases and J 2 bases, leaving 14 bases between the germline ends. This chain's CDR3 is CATAPSRNTEAFF. CDR3 sequence (DNA): TGTGCCACCGCCCCATCCAGAAACACTGAAGCTTTCTTT.

The gene calls are TRBV5-1 and TRBJ2-7; D is perhaps TRBD1 (6 bases). Germline V gene lookup returns CDR1 SGHRS and CDR2 YFSETQ. V was clipped by 2 bases and J by 2 bases, with 14 bases between them. The CDR3 consists of 15 residues. The CDR3 bases are TGCGCCAGCAGCTTTCTGACAGGTGACACCTACGAGCAGTACTTC. Its protein is CASSFLTGDTYEQYF. The full variable domain, in which reference TRBV5-1 and TRBJ2-7 provide the parts outside the CDR3, is KAGVTQTPRYLIKTRGQQVTLSCSPISGHRSVSWYQQTPGQGLQFLFEYFSETQRNKGNFPGRFSGRQFSNSRSEMNVSTLELGDSALYLCASSFLTGDTYEQYFGPGTRLTVT.

This chain uses TRBV5-1 with TRBJ2-7; the match to TRBD1 covers 7 bases. Per the germline V gene, CDR1 is SGHRS and CDR2 is YFSETQ. The CDR3 totals 14 residues. The junction had 7 bases not matched to a gene; V was cut back by 5 bases and J by 2 bases. CDR3 nucleotide sequence: TGCGCCAGCAGTCGAGGGGGCGCCCCCTACGAGCAGTACTTC. It translates to CASSRGGAPYEQYF.

The rearrangement links TRBV29-1 to TRBJ1-1; D gene ambiguous. The V gene lost 2 bases and the J gene lost 5 bases, with 9 bases spanning the gap. This CDR3 is built from 12 residues. Per the germline V gene, CDR1 is SQVTM and CDR2 is ANQGSEA. CDR3 coding DNA: TGCAGCGTTGAATTGCGGCAGACTGAAGCTTTCTTT. Amino acid sequence: CSVELRQTEAFF. The full variable domain, with the rest looked up from reference TRBV29-1 and TRBJ1-1, is SAVISQKPSRDICQRGTSLTIQCQVDSQVTMMFWYRQQPGQSLTLIATANQGSEATYESGFVIDKFPISRPNLTFSTLTVSNMSPEDSSIYLCSVELRQTEAFFGQGTRLTVV.

This chain connects TRBV4-2 to TRBJ1-2; the D gene is possibly TRBD1 (6 bases). There are 18 residues in the CDR3. Germline CDR1 and CDR2: LGHNA and YNFKEQ. Trimming stripped 0 bases from V and 8 bases from J, with 25 bases between. CDR3 loop: CASSQDIIQGISRLGYTF. Written as DNA, the CDR3 is TGTGCCAGCAGCCAAGACATAATACAGGGAATAAGTCGCCTGGGCTACACCTTC.

The genes are TRBV27 and TRBJ1-2, with D tentatively TRBD1 (6 bases). V was pared by 5 bases and J by 2 bases, with 15 bases between. Germline CDR1 MNHEY, CDR2 SMNVEV (reference sequence). This CDR3 has 15 residues. The DNA for the CDR3 is TGTGCCAGCAGTCGATCGGGGGGGCAAAACTATGGCTACACCTTC. Residues: CASSRSGGQNYGYTF.

V and J are TRBV6-1 and TRBJ1-2; a weak D match, TRBD1 (5 bases). Germline V gene data show CDR1 as MNHNS and CDR2 as SASEGT. Trimming removed 0 bases at V and 6 bases at J, with 11 bases between. The CDR3 spans 14 residues. The CDR3 region has the DNA TGTGCCAGCAGTGAAGCCTCCTGGACAAATGGCTACACCTTC. This gives the protein CASSEASWTNGYTF.

V gene TRBV10-2 combines with J gene TRBJ2-3, with 16 bases lining up with TRBD2. Germline V gene lookup returns CDR1 WSHSY and CDR2 SAAADI. This CDR3 comprises 16 residues. J gave up 2 bases and V 10 bases, and 6 bases lay outside the gene matches. In nucleotides, the CDR3 is TGCGCCACTACCGGGACTAGCGGGGGGGTCACAGATACGCAGTATTTT. Translated: CATTGTSGGVTDTQYF.

The V call is TRBV19, the J call TRBJ2-7; 8 nucleotides align to TRBD1. The CDR3 has 16 amino acids. J gave up 3 bases and V 5 bases, and 12 bases lay outside the gene matches. Per germline, CDR1 LNHDA and CDR2 SQIVND (reference sequence). The CDR3 here is CASSPDSGGAHYEQYF. DNA for the CDR3: TGTGCCAGTAGTCCCGATTCAGGGGGCGCCCACTACGAGCAGTACTTC.

The table lists this clone with a few counts. The V gene is TRBV9, the J gene TRBJ2-1; 9 positions match TRBD2. The CDR3 has 15 residues. CDR1 is SGDLS and CDR2 is YYNGEE in the germline V gene. V lost 0 bases to trimming and J lost 7 bases; unmatched junction nucleotides: 5. CDR3 region: CASSVGGRARNEQFF. CDR3 nucleotides: TGTGCCAGCAGCGTAGGCGGGAGGGCCCGGAATGAGCAGTTCTTC.

This clone was recorded a few times. The chain combines TRBV6-1 with TRBJ2-6; a possible D gene is TRBD2 (6 bases). The CDR3 extends over 16 amino acids. V was trimmed by 4 bases and J by 4 bases, leaving 14 bases between them. Germline CDR1 reads MNHNS; CDR2 reads SASEGT. The CDR3 coding sequence is TGTGCCAGCAGTGGTACCCGGGGGACGGGGGCCAACGTCCTGACTTTC. It yields the protein CASSGTRGTGANVLTF.

V gene TRBV12-3 or TRBV12-4 combines with J gene TRBJ1-6, with 7 bases lining up with TRBD1. Unmatched junction bases numbered 4, after V lost 5 bases and J lost 9 bases. The CDR3 runs 13 residues. The CDR3 DNA sequence: TGTGCCAGCAGTCTCGAGGGGGCTTCACCCCTCCACTTT. Translating it yields CASSLEGASPLHF.

The chain combines TRBV6-5 with TRBJ1-6, with a weak D call TRBD1 (5 bases). This CDR3 spans 12 amino acids. The germline gives CDR1 MNHEY, CDR2 SVGAGI. The V end lost 8 bases, the J end lost 10 bases, and 12 bases lay between the germline ends. CDR3 region: CASRWGDSPLHF. The CDR3 bases are TGTGCCAGCCGTTGGGGGGACTCACCCCTCCACTTT.

V is TRBV3-1 (or the pseudogene TRBV3-2) and J is TRBJ1-3; D is perhaps TRBD1 (6 bases). The V gene's germline CDR1 is LGHDT and CDR2 YNNKEL (reference sequence). V lost 0 bases, J lost 5 bases, and 11 bases lay in between. CDR3 length: 15 residues. CDR3 in DNA: TGTGCCAGCAGCCAAGAAGGGGACATCCGAAACACCATATATTTT. The encoded protein is CASSQEGDIRNTIYF.

V and J are TRBV9 and TRBJ1-2; 9 bases fit TRBD1. Losses at the gene ends were 4 bases for V and 3 bases for J; bases not matched to a gene: 4. CDR3 length: 14 residues. CDR1 and CDR2 from the germline V gene are SGDLS and YYNGEE. CDR3 DNA: TGTGCCAGCAGCACGGGACAGGGCGACTATGGCTACACCTTC. Translating it yields CASSTGQGDYGYTF.